Below, 14 T cell receptor beta chains from the same sample are listed, as sequenced in a study of shared T cell receptors in the human thymus. The table came from immunoSEQ multiplex PCR; TCRdb's copy has only in-frame clones and leaves some out. The table includes 640,000 or so clones, more than 70% detected once. These data also formed part of another study, on human thymus T cells.

The sample comprised thymocytes. The receptors were gathered from a boy younger than two with a congenital heart defect.

The chain is built from TRBV15 and TRBJ1-1, with 7 nucleotides matching TRBD1. With V trimmed by 5 bases and J by 1 base, 13 bases remained unmatched. Germline V gene sequence: CDR1 LNHNV, CDR2 YYDKDF (reference sequence). The CDR3 is 17 residues long. The CDR3 coding sequence is TGTGCCACCAGCGGAAGTGGACACAGGGGTAAGAACACTGAAGCTTTCTTT. Translating it yields CATSGSGHRGKNTEAFF. Drawing the rest from reference TRBV15 and TRBJ1-1, the complete variable domain is DAMVIQNPRYQVTQFGKPVTLSCSQTLNHNVMYWYQQKSSQAPKLLFHYYDKDFNNEADTPDNFQSRRPNTSFCFLDIRSPGLGDTAMYLCATSGSGHRGKNTEAFFGQGTRLTVV.

The gene calls are TRBV30 and TRBJ2-5, with 10 bases matching TRBD1. This CDR3 is 17 amino acids long. Trimming cost V 0 bases and J 3 bases; bases outside gene matches: 10. CDR1 is GTSNPN, CDR2 SVGIG, per germline (reference sequence). The DNA of the CDR3 is TGTGCCTGGAGTGTACGTTGGGACAGGGGTGAAAAAGAGACCCAGTACTTC. It codes for CAWSVRWDRGEKETQYF.

The chain is built from TRBV4-1 and TRBJ2-1; the match to TRBD2 covers 9 bases. V was pared by 0 bases and J by 6 bases, with 6 bases of the junction left unmatched. Germline V gives CDR1 MGHRA, CDR2 YSYEKL. CDR3 length: 16 residues. The CDR3 nucleotides are TGCGCCAGCAGCCAAGATTTGGGACTAGCAAGCAATGAGCAGTTCTTC. This codes for CASSQDLGLASNEQFF.

The V gene is TRBV10-3, the J gene TRBJ1-2; D call uncertain. This CDR3 has 16 residues. The germline V gene encodes CDR1 ENHRY and CDR2 SYGVKD. The V and J ends lost 3 bases and 0 bases respectively, with 14 bases between them. This CDR3 is CAISDFGGVPNYGYTF. The CDR3 DNA is TGTGCCATCAGTGACTTTGGCGGCGTCCCTAACTATGGCTACACCTTC.

The CDR3 is CASSLVSLIGTNEKLFF. The CDR3 nucleotides are TGTGCCAGCAGTTTAGTCTCCTTGATCGGAACTAATGAAAAACTGTTTTTT. This chain joins TRBV27 and TRBJ1-4; D unclear. Germline V gene data show CDR1 as MNHEY and CDR2 as SMNVEV (reference sequence). CDR3 length: 17 residues. The V and J ends lost 2 bases and 1 base respectively, with 14 bases between them.

V usage is TRBV30 and J usage is TRBJ1-1; 8 nucleotides line up with TRBD1. Germline lookup yields CDR1 GTSNPN and CDR2 SVGIG (reference sequence). Trimming at V came to 5 bases and at J to 11 bases, leaving 7 bases not matched to a gene. The CDR3 has 11 residues. In DNA form, the CDR3 reads TGTGCCTGGGGACAGGGAAAGGGGGCTTTCTTT. This translates into CAWGQGKGAFF.

This chain uses TRBV28 with TRBJ1-1; D is ambiguous. V shed 0 bases and J shed 1 base, with 9 bases lying between them. Germline V gene sequence: CDR1 MDHEN, CDR2 SYDVKM. The CDR3 length is 15 residues. The DNA of the CDR3 is TGTGCCAGCAGTTTATGGCTCGGGGAGAACACTGAAGCTTTCTTT. Translating it yields CASSLWLGENTEAFF.

The CDR3 region is CASSQLQGADIYEQYF. Here the CDR3 DNA reads TGTGCCAGTAGCCAACTACAGGGGGCGGATATATACGAGCAGTACTTC. The chain employs TRBV19 and TRBJ2-7, with 9 bases fitting TRBD1. V shed 6 bases, J shed 4 bases, and the junction held 13 bases outside the gene matches. This CDR3 has 16 amino acids. Per germline, CDR1 LNHDA and CDR2 SQIVND (reference sequence).

This rearrangement joins TRBV6-1 to TRBJ1-5, with 8 bases matching TRBD1. The CDR3 has 16 amino acids. Germline CDR1 reads MNHNS; CDR2 reads SASEGT. The V gene end was trimmed by 0 bases and the J gene end by 6 bases; junction bases not matched to a gene: 7. CDR3 amino acids: CASSEAGQVPGQPQHF. The CDR3 nucleotides are TGTGCCAGCAGTGAAGCGGGACAGGTTCCGGGTCAGCCCCAGCATTTT.

The chain employs TRBV7-2 and TRBJ1-1, with D hard to call. The CDR3 length is 18 residues. V was shortened by 4 bases and J by 1 base, with 22 bases between the two germline ends. The germline V gene has CDR1 SGHTA and CDR2 FQGNSA. The CDR3 sequence: CASSCLPGRELTNTEAFF. The CDR3 nucleotides read TGTGCCAGCAGCTGCCTACCAGGACGGGAATTGACGAACACTGAAGCTTTCTTT.

The rearrangement uses TRBV6-1 and TRBJ2-7; maybe TRBD2 (6 bases). Germline loops: CDR1 MNHNS, CDR2 SASEGT. Trimming left V 2 bases short and J 2 bases short, with 13 bases between. This CDR3 spans 15 amino acids. This chain's CDR3 is CASSEMTGDPYEQYF. CDR3 DNA: TGTGCCAGCAGTGAAATGACGGGAGACCCCTACGAGCAGTACTTC.

V gene TRBV2 combines with J gene TRBJ2-3; 10 nucleotides align to TRBD2. With 3 bases clipped from V and 0 bases from J, the junction kept 15 bases outside the gene matches. This CDR3 contains 20 residues. Germline loops: CDR1 SNHLY, CDR2 FYNNEI. The CDR3 protein is CASSEYKERGGRDSTDTQYF. The CDR3 nucleotides read TGTGCCAGCAGTGAGTACAAGGAGCGGGGGGGCCGAGATAGCACAGATACGCAGTATTTT.

The V gene is TRBV14, the J gene TRBJ2-5; 11 positions agree with TRBD2. With V trimmed by 4 bases and J by 5 bases, 9 bases remained unmatched. Germline V CDR1 and CDR2: SGHDN, FVKESK. The CDR3 runs to 16 residues. CDR3 protein: CASSPSSGGKRETQYF. CDR3 DNA: TGTGCCAGCAGCCCTTCTAGCGGGGGGAAAAGGGAGACCCAGTACTTC.

This chain connects TRBV19 to TRBJ2-7; 7 bases line up with TRBD1. V lost 4 bases to trimming and J lost 2 bases; unmatched junction nucleotides: 2. The germline CDR1 and CDR2 sequences are LNHDA and SQIVND (reference sequence). This CDR3 has 13 amino acids. Here the CDR3 DNA reads TGTGCCAGTAGTAAGGGACAGACCTACGAGCAGTACTTC. This gives the protein CASSKGQTYEQYF.